A selection of T cell receptor beta chains follows, all from one sample in a study of blood T cells in healthy people across ages. Using its own MiXCR run on the 5' RACE reads, TCRdb lists one record per CDR3 protein. The profile shows approximately 1,100,000 distinct CDR3 sequences, under 55% of them singletons. Sequencing used blood. These TCRs come from a woman aged 60 to 75 in good health. CDR3s include the opening cysteine and the closing phenylalanine or tryptophan. D genes are given only for firm matches. Size values are once, few and many counts, or a class for expanded clones, and some rows have none.

abundance: .; v_gene: TRBV27; d_gene: .; j_gene: TRBJ2-7; CDR3nt: TGTGCCAGCACCCAACATTCGAGCTACGAGCAGTACTTC; CDR3aa: CASTQHSSYEQYF
abundance: .; v_gene: TRBV27; d_gene: TRBD1; j_gene: TRBJ1-4; CDR3nt: TGTGCCAGCAGTTTAAGGGGGCTATATAATGAAAAACTGTTTTTT; CDR3aa: CASSLRGLYNEKLFF
abundance: many; v_gene: TRBV27; d_gene: .; j_gene: TRBJ2-7; CDR3nt: TGTGCCAGCAGTCCGTCGACGGGACCCTACGAGCAGTACTTC; CDR3aa: CASSPSTGPYEQYF
abundance: many; v_gene: TRBV7-9; d_gene: .; j_gene: TRBJ2-1; CDR3nt: TGTGCCAGCAGCTTAGCGAACAATGAGCAGTTCTTC; CDR3aa: CASSLANNEQFF
abundance: .; v_gene: TRBV20-1; d_gene: .; j_gene: TRBJ2-7; CDR3nt: TGCAGTGTAAGGGGGAGGGTCTACAATGAGCAGTACTTC; CDR3aa: CSVRGRVYNEQYF
abundance: .; v_gene: TRBV7-2; d_gene: .; j_gene: TRBJ2-4; CDR3nt: TGTGCCAGCAGCCAAGACATTTTCGACATTCAGTACTTC; CDR3aa: CASSQDIFDIQYF
abundance: .; v_gene: TRBV27; d_gene: .; j_gene: TRBJ2-7; CDR3nt: TGTGCCAGCAGTTTATCGTTGGGACCGCTCACCTACGAGCAGTACTTC; CDR3aa: CASSLSLGPLTYEQYF
abundance: .; v_gene: TRBV12-3/TRBV12-4; d_gene: .; j_gene: TRBJ2-1; CDR3nt: TGTGCCGGCAGTTTAGCGACAGCTATTGGGGAGCAGTTCTTC; CDR3aa: CAGSLATAIGEQFF
abundance: .; v_gene: TRBV7-9; d_gene: TRBD2; j_gene: TRBJ2-7; CDR3nt: TGTGCCAGCAGCTTACAGTCAACTCGACTAGCGGCTGTCTACGAGCAGTACTTC; CDR3aa: CASSLQSTRLAAVYEQYF
abundance: few; v_gene: TRBV20-1; d_gene: .; j_gene: TRBJ2-7; CDR3nt: TGCAGTGCCGATGATAGTCAGGGTAACCACGAGCAGTACTTC; CDR3aa: CSADDSQGNHEQYF
abundance: .; v_gene: TRBV5-1; d_gene: .; j_gene: TRBJ1-2; CDR3nt: TGCGCCAGCAGCGAACAGGCGGGGGAAGGCTACACCTTC; CDR3aa: CASSEQAGEGYTF
abundance: .; v_gene: TRBV20-1; d_gene: TRBD2; j_gene: TRBJ2-7; CDR3nt: TGCAGTGCTAGAGATCTGAGGGGAGGGAGATACGAGCAGTACTTC; CDR3aa: CSARDLRGGRYEQYF
abundance: many; v_gene: TRBV7-9; d_gene: TRBD1; j_gene: TRBJ2-4; CDR3nt: TGTGCCAGCAGCGTCGGACAGGGTAGCATTCAGTACTTC; CDR3aa: CASSVGQGSIQYF
abundance: .; v_gene: TRBV27; d_gene: TRBD2; j_gene: TRBJ2-1; CDR3nt: TGTGCCAGCAGTGGACTAGCGGGAGTCGCCAATGAGCAGTTCTTC; CDR3aa: CASSGLAGVANEQFF
abundance: few; v_gene: TRBV6-5; d_gene: TRBD1; j_gene: TRBJ2-6; CDR3nt: TGTGCCAGCAGTAGGGACAGGTCAATCGTCCTGACTTTC; CDR3aa: CASSRDRSIVLTF
abundance: .; v_gene: TRBV12-3/TRBV12-4; d_gene: .; j_gene: TRBJ2-2; CDR3nt: TGTGCCAGCTACCCAGCTTACGGGGAGCTGTTTTTT; CDR3aa: CASYPAYGELFF
abundance: .; v_gene: TRBV27; d_gene: TRBD1; j_gene: TRBJ1-2; CDR3nt: TGTGCCAGCAGTCCGGAATGGACAGGGGGGGCACTTTATGGCTACACCTTC; CDR3aa: CASSPEWTGGALYGYTF
abundance: .; v_gene: TRBV7-2; d_gene: TRBD1; j_gene: TRBJ2-5; CDR3nt: TGTGCCAGCTCCGGGGACAGGGGTGTGCAGTACTTC; CDR3aa: CASSGDRGVQYF
abundance: few; v_gene: TRBV28; d_gene: TRBD1; j_gene: TRBJ2-5; CDR3nt: TGTGCCAGCAGTTTCCCGAACAGGGGGCTGGAGACCCAGTACTTC; CDR3aa: CASSFPNRGLETQYF
abundance: .; v_gene: TRBV7-2; d_gene: TRBD2; j_gene: TRBJ2-7; CDR3nt: TGTGCCAGCAGCTTAGATAGACTAGCGAGCTACGAGCAGTACTTC; CDR3aa: CASSLDRLASYEQYF
abundance: .; v_gene: TRBV7-7; d_gene: TRBD2; j_gene: TRBJ2-5; CDR3nt: TGTGCCAGCAGCTTAGGCGGGGGGTCAGAGACCCAGTACTTC; CDR3aa: CASSLGGGSETQYF
abundance: .; v_gene: TRBV24-1; d_gene: .; j_gene: TRBJ2-3; CDR3nt: TGTGCCACCAGTGATTTTGGCGGCACAGATACGCAGTATTTT; CDR3aa: CATSDFGGTDTQYF
abundance: .; v_gene: TRBV20-1; d_gene: .; j_gene: TRBJ2-5; CDR3nt: TGCAGTGCTAGCCTAGGGTCCCCCACAGAGACCCAGTACTTC; CDR3aa: CSASLGSPTETQYF
abundance: .; v_gene: TRBV5-1; d_gene: TRBD2; j_gene: TRBJ2-7; CDR3nt: TGCGCCAGCAGCCACACTAGCGGGAGCTCCTACAATGAGCAGTACTTC; CDR3aa: CASSHTSGSSYNEQYF
abundance: .; v_gene: TRBV7-8; d_gene: TRBD1; j_gene: TRBJ1-4; CDR3nt: TGTGCCAGCAGCTTAGCACGGACAGGGGGAGATGAAAAACTGTTTTTT; CDR3aa: CASSLARTGGDEKLFF
abundance: .; v_gene: TRBV15; d_gene: .; j_gene: TRBJ2-7; CDR3nt: TGTGCCACCAGCAGAGAGGTTGGGTCGGGACCGACACTGTACGAGCAGTACTTC; CDR3aa: CATSREVGSGPTLYEQYF
abundance: few; v_gene: TRBV5-6; d_gene: .; j_gene: TRBJ1-2; CDR3nt: TGTGCCAGCAGCTTGGGAACTGGGGTACCGCCTTATGGCTACACCTTC; CDR3aa: CASSLGTGVPPYGYTF
abundance: .; v_gene: TRBV20-1; d_gene: TRBD2; j_gene: TRBJ2-1; CDR3nt: TGCAGTGCTAGAGGGGGGACTAGCGGGAGCGGTGAGCAGTTCTTC; CDR3aa: CSARGGTSGSGEQFF
abundance: .; v_gene: TRBV15; d_gene: .; j_gene: TRBJ2-4; CDR3nt: TGTGCCACCAGCAGAGATTTGAGACAGGAGATAGCCAAAAACATTCAGTACTTC; CDR3aa: CATSRDLRQEIAKNIQYF
abundance: .; v_gene: TRBV20-1; d_gene: .; j_gene: TRBJ1-1; CDR3nt: TGCAGTGCAGGGCGGGGGGTAAGGACTGAAGCTTTCTTT; CDR3aa: CSAGRGVRTEAFF
abundance: few; v_gene: TRBV27; d_gene: TRBD1; j_gene: TRBJ2-3; CDR3nt: TGTGCCAGCAGAAAAAACGGGCAGGGGGCCCGCACAGATACGCAGTATTTT; CDR3aa: CASRKNGQGARTDTQYF
abundance: .; v_gene: TRBV20-1; d_gene: .; j_gene: TRBJ2-1; CDR3nt: TGCAGTGCTAGAGATCCTAGCCCCAAAAGCTCCTACAATGAGCAGTTCTTC; CDR3aa: CSARDPSPKSSYNEQFF
abundance: .; v_gene: TRBV12-3/TRBV12-4; d_gene: .; j_gene: TRBJ1-5; CDR3nt: TGTGCCAGCAGGGAGCAGGCAACCCATCAGCCCCAGCATTTT; CDR3aa: CASREQATHQPQHF
abundance: many; v_gene: TRBV5-1; d_gene: .; j_gene: TRBJ2-1; CDR3nt: TGCGCCAGCAGCTTGGCCCTAGCCTATGAGCAGTTCTTC; CDR3aa: CASSLALAYEQFF
abundance: .; v_gene: TRBV28; d_gene: TRBD1; j_gene: TRBJ2-7; CDR3nt: TGTGCCAGCAGTTTCCCCGGGACAGTTTACGAGCAGTACTTC; CDR3aa: CASSFPGTVYEQYF
abundance: .; v_gene: TRBV20-1; d_gene: .; j_gene: TRBJ2-1; CDR3nt: TGCAGTGCTTTTACCGGGACACAGAGTAATGAGCAGTTCTTC; CDR3aa: CSAFTGTQSNEQFF
abundance: .; v_gene: TRBV11-2; d_gene: .; j_gene: TRBJ2-1; CDR3nt: TGTGCCAGCAGCGTAACCATGAGCTCCTACAATGAGCAGTTCTTC; CDR3aa: CASSVTMSSYNEQFF
abundance: .; v_gene: TRBV14; d_gene: .; j_gene: TRBJ2-2; CDR3nt: TGTGCCAGCAGCTACAAGATAGGCACCGGGGAGCTGTTTTTT; CDR3aa: CASSYKIGTGELFF
abundance: few; v_gene: TRBV29-1; d_gene: .; j_gene: TRBJ1-1; CDR3nt: TGCAGCGGGGGACGGATGAACACTGAAGCTTTCTTT; CDR3aa: CSGGRMNTEAFF
abundance: once; v_gene: TRBV7-9; d_gene: .; j_gene: TRBJ2-7; CDR3nt: TGTGCCAGCAGCTACCCCGGGGGACCAAGCTCCTACGAGCAGTACTTC; CDR3aa: CASSYPGGPSSYEQYF